This T cell receptor (beta chain) was observed in a study of cytomegalovirus exposure and HLA in healthy donors. In regard to this clone: Antigen specificity is unknown.

The V gene end was trimmed by 2 bases and the J gene end by 2 bases; junction bases not matched to a gene: 19. Per germline, CDR1 ENHRY and CDR2 SYGVKD. The CDR3 is made up of 20 amino acids. The study ran its PCR with 60 Vbeta and 13 Jbeta primers. The protocol was immunoSEQ multiplex PCR, while the TCRdb copy is restricted to in-frame clones and leaves out a portion. Its table records approximately 110,000 clones. Study observations and caveats: By a later analysis, the bulk of CMV-associated TCR beta chains appeared HLA-restricted.

The clonotype comes from a man in his forties in good health and CMV-seronegative. The source material was PBMCs. The chain has TRBV10-3 and TRBJ2-3; 7 nucleotides line up with TRBD1. DNA of the CDR3: TGTGCCATCAGTGAGCCATTGACAGGGCTGAATCTTCTAGCCACAGATACGCAGTATTTT. Translated, it gives CAISEPLTGLNLLATDTQYF.